The entry that follows covers one TCR beta chain sequence. No antigen is known for it. No per-base quality is available; no much larger clone lies one base away. These data are taken from a study of blood T cell repertoires in COVID-19 (dated by TCRdb to about 2020). Regarding the research as a whole: Samples from collaborators originated in the United States, Italy and Spain and spanned both the acute and convalescent phases of COVID-19. The material from the prospective study consisted of cDNA or gDNA derived from T cells, B-cell-depleted T cells, or PBMCs. Subjects who had been exposed to COVID-19, were actively infected with it, or had recovered from it provided the deeply sampled blood TCRbeta repertoires that made up the dataset. The repertoires were made available in a free public database intended to serve as a resource for research on the immune response to SARS-CoV-2. The samples were drawn from the first 160 participants of the ongoing ImmuneRACE study and from over a thousand subjects provided by 6 global collaborators. Nearly every sample came with metadata listing a de-identified subject ID, COVID-19 status, age in years and sex. Where available, HLA class I and class II types were taken from metadata supplied by the sample provider and were not determined by assay-based typing.

Samples from volunteer blood donors who had recovered from COVID-19 were contributed by a second Seattle source. Whole blood was collected in K2EDTA tubes by collaborating institutions according to the institutions' own protocols. For TCRbeta analysis, collaborators shipped samples as frozen whole blood, isolated PBMCs, or DNA extracted from either of those sample types. General findings and caveats noted by the study authors: How much clinical and demographic metadata was included differed by source and by participant, and the metadata was provided uncurated.

TCRbeta CDR3 regions were amplified from genomic DNA by means of the immunoSEQ Assay, a bias-controlled multiplex PCR. The paper's processing steps were these. Nucleated cell counts per sample were estimated from amplification of reference gene primers within the assay. To quantify the absolute abundance of each unique TCRbeta CDR3 rearrangement, sequence reads were collapsed and filtered. For each sample, productive Simpson clonality was calculated by taking the square root of Simpson's diversity index across productive rearrangements. TCRdb holds this immuneACCESS table with in-frame rearrangements only. Some clones are missing; in checked studies, unresolved V genes explain under half, and the rest has no known cause. The DNA was the basis for D and trimming; V, J and clone size are from that table. Recorded for this sample are 250,000 or so clones; approximately 80% of them occurred a single time. The ten top clones hold about 2% of the sample.

The V and J ends are trimmed by 7 bases and 4 bases, leaving 13 bases between them. Per the germline V gene, MNHEY is the CDR1 and SVGAGI is the CDR2. Its CDR3 holds 13 amino acids, cysteine through phenylalanine. Of the read, only the CDR3 DNA is kept; its 39 bases are in frame from base 1. The rearrangement joined TRBV6-5 to TRBJ1-2, with TRBD1 as a weak D call on 5 bases. The TCR was taken from a man aged 30 to 39 who had recovered from COVID-19. The sample consisted of peripheral blood. The DNA sequence is as follows: TGTGCCAGCACCCGACTAGGGGTCTATGGCTACACCTTC. Protein translation: CASTRLGVYGYTF.